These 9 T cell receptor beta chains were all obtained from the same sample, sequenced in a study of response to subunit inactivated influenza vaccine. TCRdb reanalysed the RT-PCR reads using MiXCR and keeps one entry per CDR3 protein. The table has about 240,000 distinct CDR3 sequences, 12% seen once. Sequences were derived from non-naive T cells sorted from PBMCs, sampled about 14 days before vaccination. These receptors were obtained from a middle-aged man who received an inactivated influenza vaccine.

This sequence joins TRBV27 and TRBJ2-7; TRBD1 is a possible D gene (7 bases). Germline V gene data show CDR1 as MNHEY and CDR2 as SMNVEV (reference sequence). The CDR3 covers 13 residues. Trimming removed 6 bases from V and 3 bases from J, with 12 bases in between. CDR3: CASRRRGDYEQYF. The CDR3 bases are TGTGCCAGCAGGCGCAGGGGGGACTACGAGCAGTACTTC.

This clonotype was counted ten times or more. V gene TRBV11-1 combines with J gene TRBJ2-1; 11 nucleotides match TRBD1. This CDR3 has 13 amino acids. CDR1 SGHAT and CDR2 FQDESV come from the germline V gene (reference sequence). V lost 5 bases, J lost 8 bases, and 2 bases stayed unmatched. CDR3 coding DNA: TGTGCCAGCAGCCTGGACAGGGGGCATGAGCAGTTCTTC. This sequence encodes CASSLDRGHEQFF.

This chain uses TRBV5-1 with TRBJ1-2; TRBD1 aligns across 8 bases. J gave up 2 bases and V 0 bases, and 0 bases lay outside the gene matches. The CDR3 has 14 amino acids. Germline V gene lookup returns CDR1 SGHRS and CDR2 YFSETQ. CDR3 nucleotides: TGCGCCAGCAGCTTGGGGGACAGGAACTATGGCTACACCTTC. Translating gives CASSLGDRNYGYTF.

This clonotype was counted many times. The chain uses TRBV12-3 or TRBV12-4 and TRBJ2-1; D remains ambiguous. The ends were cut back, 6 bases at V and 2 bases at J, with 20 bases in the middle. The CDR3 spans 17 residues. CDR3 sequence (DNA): TGTGCCAGCAGCGATTCGTTCGCGGCCAAAACCTACAATGAGCAGTTCTTC. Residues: CASSDSFAAKTYNEQFF.

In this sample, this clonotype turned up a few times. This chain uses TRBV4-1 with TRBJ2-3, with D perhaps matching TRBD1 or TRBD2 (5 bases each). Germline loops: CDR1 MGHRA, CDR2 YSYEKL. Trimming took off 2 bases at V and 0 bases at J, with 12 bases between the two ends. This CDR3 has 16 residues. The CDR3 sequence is CASSQFWDGSTDTQYF. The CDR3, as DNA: TGCGCCAGCAGCCAATTCTGGGACGGTAGCACAGATACGCAGTATTTT.

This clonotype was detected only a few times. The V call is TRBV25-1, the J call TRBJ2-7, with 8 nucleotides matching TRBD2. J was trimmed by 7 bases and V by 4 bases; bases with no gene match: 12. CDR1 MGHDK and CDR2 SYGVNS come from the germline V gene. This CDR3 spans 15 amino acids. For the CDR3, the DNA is TGTGCCAGCAGTGTAACCGGGAGGGCCTTAAGGGAGCAGTACTTC. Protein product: CASSVTGRALREQYF.

The CDR3 loop is CASSLRSYGHNEQYF. The DNA for the CDR3 is TGTGCCAGCAGCTTACGTAGTTATGGGCACAATGAGCAGTACTTC. The chain links TRBV7-8 to TRBJ2-1, with D hard to call. With the DNA end fitting TRBJ2-7 better, the J assignment may be wrong. CDR1 and CDR2 (germline): SGHVS, FQNEAQ. The CDR3 covers 15 residues.

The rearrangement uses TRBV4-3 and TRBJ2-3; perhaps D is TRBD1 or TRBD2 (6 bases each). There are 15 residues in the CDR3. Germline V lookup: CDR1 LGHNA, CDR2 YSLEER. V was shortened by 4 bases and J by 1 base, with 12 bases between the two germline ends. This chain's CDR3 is CASSPPRGRTDTQYF. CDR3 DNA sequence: TGCGCCAGCAGCCCCCCCCGGGGGCGCACAGATACGCAGTATTTT.

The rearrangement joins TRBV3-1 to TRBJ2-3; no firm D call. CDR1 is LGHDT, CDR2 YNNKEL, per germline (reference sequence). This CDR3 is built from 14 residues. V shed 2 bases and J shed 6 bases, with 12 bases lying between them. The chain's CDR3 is CASSQSLAPDTQYF. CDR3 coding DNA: TGTGCCAGCAGCCAATCCCTGGCGCCCGATACGCAGTATTTT.